These T cell receptor beta chains were read from a single sample in a study of cytomegalovirus exposure and HLA in healthy donors. The table came from immunoSEQ multiplex PCR; TCRdb's copy has only in-frame clones and leaves some out. The sample comprises over 150,000 clones, over 85% of which are singletons, and 4% to 5% rests with the top ten. Sequencing used PBMCs. These receptors were obtained from a man younger than 35 in good health and CMV-seropositive. The CDR3 runs from the conserved cysteine through the conserved F or W.

V	J	CDR3
TRBV7-8	TRBJ2-1	CASSLLAGGLNEQFF
TRBV25-1	TRBJ2-7	CASSELTGVDYEQYF
TRBV6-5	TRBJ2-1	CASSRTRNRGQEFF
TRBV7-9	TRBJ1-3	CASSLDKGNTIYF
TRBV21-1	TRBJ2-7	CASSKCGEFCGEQYF
TRBV19	TRBJ2-7	CASSARLADYEQYF
TRBV6-5	TRBJ2-2	CASRPGQGTGELFF
TRBV7-3	TRBJ2-5	CASSPGTAIGTQYF
TRBV7-8	TRBJ1-5	CASSSQGSNQPQHF
TRBV7-2	TRBJ2-5	CASSLVSGTETQYF
TRBV27	TRBJ2-3	CASSLSAGLVDTQYF
TRBV5-1	TRBJ1-2	CASSDLYTGTHTNYGYTF
TRBV7-9	TRBJ2-3	CASTRGLDLSTDTQYF
TRBV11-3	TRBJ2-3	CASSPHSGRALLSDTQYF
TRBV30	TRBJ2-2	CAWGLAGELFF
TRBV4-1	TRBJ1-2	CASSQGKGKPNYGYTF
TRBV27	TRBJ2-6	CASSSGGANGANVLTF
TRBV6-1	TRBJ2-7	CASSEDRDTYEQYF
TRBV10-1	TRBJ2-7	CASSESTRGSGAYEQYF
TRBV6-1	TRBJ2-2	CASSPRTANTGELFF
TRBV4-1	TRBJ2-5	CASSQEPAGQETQYF
TRBV18	TRBJ2-6	CASSISGANVLTF
TRBV4-1	TRBJ1-2	CASSQDKRDRGTRGYTF
TRBV6-1	TRBJ2-7	CASSDTGRNEQYF
TRBV15	TRBJ2-3	CATSIPGQGTDTQYF
TRBV9	TRBJ2-7	CASSVTGTGHYEQYF
TRBV5-1	TRBJ2-7	CASSNRQGAYEQYF
TRBV9	TRBJ1-1	CASSVVGQPTNTEAFF
TRBV2	TRBJ1-1	CASSEGWSAGAFF
TRBV13	TRBJ2-5	CASSLAAGNSQETQYF
TRBV27	TRBJ2-3	CASSLLAGGLSTDTQYF
TRBV11-2	TRBJ2-6	CASSSLQGLRPGANVLTF
TRBV2	TRBJ2-1	CASSPGFGNEQFF
TRBV7-2	TRBJ2-7	CASSVMSGRVYEQYF
TRBV5-8	TRBJ2-3	CASSPRRGSVADTQYF
TRBV5-1	TRBJ1-3	CASSLDRDNTIYF
TRBV7-5	TRBJ1-2	CARSFRPGTGRGGYTF
TRBV7-9	TRBJ2-1	CASSGRGSSYNEQFF
TRBV7-6	TRBJ2-1	CASRRILAGGGDNEQFF
TRBV5-1	TRBJ1-4	CASSLVSGDNEKLFF
TRBV6-1	TRBJ2-1	CASSRGTSDANEQFF
TRBV19	TRBJ1-2	CASSQVANYGYTF
TRBV2	TRBJ2-1	CASMTSGSGYNEQFF